This TCR beta chain is from a study of blood T cell repertoires in COVID-19. Study-level information: Samples representing acute and convalescent COVID-19 were sourced from the United States, Italy and Spain.

CDR3 length equals 13 residues. With 6 bases removed from V and 5 bases from J, the gap between germline ends came to 10 bases. Per the germline V gene, CDR1 is SNHLY and CDR2 is FYNNEI. Repertoires were generated with immunoSEQ multiplex PCR, while TCRdb's copy carries only in-frame clones and drops some. The repertoire consists of 200,000 or so clones, with roughly nine tenths occurring once and the leading ten covering about 2%. The chain recombines TRBV2 with TRBJ2-2, with a weak D call TRBD2 (5 bases). The receptor was derived from a man between 65 and 85 years old with active or convalescent COVID-19. Sequenced input: peripheral blood. CDR3: CASRGTGTGELFF. The DNA for the CDR3 is TGTGCCAGCAGGGGCACGGGGACCGGGGAGCTGTTTTTT.